This T cell receptor (beta chain) was recorded in a study of molecular identifiers for immune sequencing clone quantification. Between the trimmed V and J ends, which lost 5 bases and 12 bases, there was a span of 19 bases. The CDR3 contains 13 residues. Germline V lookup: CDR1 SGHAT, CDR2 FQNNGV. The study, taken as a whole, reports: Over 98% of effector molecules, yet under 1% of naive-cell molecules, were held by clones above 20 RNA copies.

TCRdb re-analysed the PCR reads in MiXCR, keeping a single row per CDR3 protein. The table lists over 550,000 distinct CDR3 sequences, around 25% of them singletons. The sample holds a few counts of this clonotype. Its matching antigen is unknown. The sample consisted of naive CD8+ T cells from blood, with Jurkat cell RNA spiked in. Subset defined: FACS-sorted CD8+CD4-CCR7+CD45RA+ naive T cells. V usage is TRBV11-2 and J usage is TRBJ1-1, with D tentatively TRBD1 (6 bases). This TCR was sampled from a human donor in good health. Some libraries in this study had Jurkat cell RNA spiked in. CDR3 DNA: TGTGCCAGCAGCCAAACAGGGTATACCGGGACTTTCTTT. It specifies CASSQTGYTGTFF.